Listed here is a single T cell receptor beta chain. No antigen is known for it. The sample originates from a study of cytomegalovirus exposure and HLA in healthy donors. PCR employed 60 Vbeta and 13 Jbeta primers. Clones were sequenced by immunoSEQ multiplex PCR, and TCRdb holds only the in-frame ones, with some missing. This table holds approximately 70,000 clones, roughly 79% found once. Unmatched junction bases numbered 2, after V lost 4 bases and J lost 2 bases. Germline V gives CDR1 WSHSY, CDR2 SAAADI. CDR3 length equals 13 residues. Regarding the study as a whole: Across donors, presence/absence analyses took sequencing depth to be roughly uniform. Common viral pathogens were later found to be apparently linked to several of the most significant clusters. Most TCRs appeared rarely, but some public TCRs recurred in many donors.

This chain links TRBV10-2 with TRBJ2-7; TRBD1 matches at 7 bases. The sequenced sample was PBMCs. The sequence was collected from a man aged 45 to 65 in good health and CMV-seronegative. As DNA, the CDR3 is TGCGCCAGCAGTGTGGGGACAGCCTACGAGCAGTACTTC. It translates to CASSVGTAYEQYF.